A single sample is the source of the 8 T cell receptor beta chains below, sequenced in a study of early T cells in non-severe SARS-CoV-2 infection. One entry per CDR3 protein, called by TCRdb with MiXCR from the 5' RACE reads. The sample has approximately 81,000 distinct CDR3 sequences; roughly 13% are singletons. The sequenced sample was whole blood. These receptor sequences come from an adult who was a healthcare worker with PCR-confirmed SARS-CoV-2 infection or an uninfected control (not recorded which).

This clonotype was observed a handful of times. The CDR3, as DNA: TGTGCCAGCAGCCACCTTGGGGCCAACGTCCTGACTTTC. This translates into CASSHLGANVLTF. V is TRBV3-1 and J is TRBJ2-6; D gene uncertain. Germline assignment: CDR1 LGHDT and CDR2 YNNKEL (reference sequence). This CDR3 has 13 residues. V shed 3 bases and J shed 3 bases, with 3 bases lying between them. Based on the CDR3 plus reference TRBV3-1 and TRBJ2-6, the full variable domain is DTAVSQTPKYLVTQMGNDKSIKCEQNLGHDTMYWYKQDSKKFLKIMFSYNNKELIINETVPNRFSPKSPDKAHLNLHINSLELGDSAVYFCASSHLGANVLTFGAGSRLTVL.

The table lists this clonotype with many counts. This chain connects TRBV29-1 to TRBJ2-7; D not resolved. The V gene's germline CDR1 is SQVTM and CDR2 ANQGSEA. V dropped 4 bases and J dropped 0 bases, with 7 bases sitting between them. CDR3 length: 12 residues. CDR3 in DNA: TGCAGCGTTGTAGACGCCTCCTACGAGCAGTACTTC. Its translation is CSVVDASYEQYF.

The rearrangement joins TRBV19 to TRBJ2-1; TRBD2 is a possible D gene (6 bases). V was pared by 6 bases and J by 6 bases, with 15 bases between. There are 14 residues in the CDR3. Per the germline V gene, CDR1 is LNHDA and CDR2 is SQIVND (reference sequence). The CDR3 coding sequence is TGTGCCAGTAGGCCGGGACTCCTACTCAATGAGCAGTTCTTC. This gives the protein CASRPGLLLNEQFF. Filled out from reference TRBV19 and TRBJ2-1, the complete variable domain reads DGGITQSPKYLFRKEGQNVTLSCEQNLNHDAMYWYRQDPGQGLRLIYYSQIVNDFQKGDIAEGYSVSREKKESFPLTVTSAQKNPTAFYLCASRPGLLLNEQFFGPGTRLTVL.

This clonotype was picked up a small number of times. The chain combines TRBV5-1 with TRBJ2-5; 13 nucleotides agree with TRBD2. V gave up 3 bases and J gave up 3 bases; unmatched junction bases: 5. The CDR3 has 16 residues. Germline CDR1 and CDR2: SGHRS and YFSETQ. CDR3 DNA sequence: TGCGCCAGCAGCTCAGGGACTAGCGGGACAGAAGAGACCCAGTACTTC. This gives the protein CASSSGTSGTEETQYF.

The chain joins TRBV25-1 to TRBJ2-7; D is perhaps TRBD2 (6 bases). The CDR3 loop spans 16 amino acids. The V gene's germline CDR1 is MGHDK and CDR2 SYGVNS. The V end was cut by 3 bases, the J end by 0 bases, with 15 bases between. The CDR3 nucleotides read TGTGCCAGCAGTGACAGACTGGGAGGAGGCTCCTACGAGCAGTACTTC. It specifies CASSDRLGGGSYEQYF.

This clonotype appeared many times. The chain joins TRBV11-2 to TRBJ1-1; D is undetermined. The length of the CDR3 is 11 residues. Deletions cut 8 bases from V and 2 bases from J, with 6 bases between. The germline CDR1 and CDR2 sequences are SGHAT and FQNNGV. CDR3 in amino acids: CASGVNTEAFF. In nucleotides, the CDR3 is TGTGCCAGCGGGGTAAACACTGAAGCTTTCTTT.

Many counts were recorded for this clonotype. This sequence joins TRBV5-6 and TRBJ1-6; no clear D gene. Trimming removed 1 base at V and 7 bases at J, with 12 bases between. The CDR3 sequence is 15 residues long. Per the germline V gene, CDR1 is SGHDT and CDR2 is YYEEEE. The CDR3 bases are TGTGCCAGCAGCTTGAGCCGCTTTTTAAATTCACCCCTCCACTTT. Amino acids: CASSLSRFLNSPLHF.

The chain carries TRBV7-9 and TRBJ1-1, with 7 bases matching TRBD1. The CDR3 spans 13 residues. J was trimmed by 10 bases and V by 5 bases; bases with no gene match: 10. Germline CDR1 SEHNR, CDR2 FQNEAQ (reference sequence). The CDR3 here is CASSPHTRQGAFF. CDR3 DNA: TGTGCCAGCAGCCCCCATACTAGACAGGGAGCTTTCTTT.